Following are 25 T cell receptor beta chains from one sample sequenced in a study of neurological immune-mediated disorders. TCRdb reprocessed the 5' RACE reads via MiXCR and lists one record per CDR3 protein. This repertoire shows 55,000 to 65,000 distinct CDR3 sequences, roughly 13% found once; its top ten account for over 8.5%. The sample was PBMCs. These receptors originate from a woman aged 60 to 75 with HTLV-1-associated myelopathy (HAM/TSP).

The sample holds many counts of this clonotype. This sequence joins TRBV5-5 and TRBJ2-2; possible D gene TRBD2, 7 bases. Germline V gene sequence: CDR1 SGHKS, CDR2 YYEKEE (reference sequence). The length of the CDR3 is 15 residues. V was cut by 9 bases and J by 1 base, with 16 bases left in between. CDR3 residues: CATAPGGLNTGELFF. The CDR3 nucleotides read TGTGCCACTGCCCCGGGGGGCCTGAACACCGGGGAGCTGTTTTTT. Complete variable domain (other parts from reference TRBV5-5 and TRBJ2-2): DAGVTQSPTHLIKTRGQQVTLRCSPISGHKSVSWYQQVLGQGPQFIFQYYEKEERGRGNFPDRFSARQFPNYSSELNVNALLLGDSALYLCATAPGGLNTGELFFGEGSRLTVL.

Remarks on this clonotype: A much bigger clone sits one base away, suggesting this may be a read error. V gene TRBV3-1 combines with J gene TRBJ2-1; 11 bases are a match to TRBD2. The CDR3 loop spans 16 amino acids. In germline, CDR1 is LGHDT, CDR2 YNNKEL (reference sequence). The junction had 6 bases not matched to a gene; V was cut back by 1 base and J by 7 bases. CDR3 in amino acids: CASSQGLRLAGNEQFF. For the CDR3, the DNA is TGTGCCAGCAGCCAAGGACTTAGACTAGCGGGAAATGAGCAGTTCTTC.

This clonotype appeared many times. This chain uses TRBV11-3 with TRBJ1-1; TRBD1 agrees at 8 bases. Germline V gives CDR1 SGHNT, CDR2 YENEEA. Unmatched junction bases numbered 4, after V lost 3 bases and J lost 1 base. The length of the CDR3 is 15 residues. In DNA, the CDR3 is TGTGCCAGCAGCTTCCGGACAGGGACGAACACTGAAGCTTTCTTT. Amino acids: CASSFRTGTNTEAFF. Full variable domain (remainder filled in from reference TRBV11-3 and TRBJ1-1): EAGVVQSPRYKIIEKKQPVAFWCNPISGHNTLYWYLQNLGQGPELLIRYENEEAVDDSQLPKDRFSAERLKGVDSTLKIQPAELGDSAVYLCASSFRTGTNTEAFFGQGTRLTVV.

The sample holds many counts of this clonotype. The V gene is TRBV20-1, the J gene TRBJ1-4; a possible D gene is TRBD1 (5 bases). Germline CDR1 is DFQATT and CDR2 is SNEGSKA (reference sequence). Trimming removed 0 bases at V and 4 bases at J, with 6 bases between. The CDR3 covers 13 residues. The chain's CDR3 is CSARDRVNEKLFF. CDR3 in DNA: TGCAGTGCTAGAGACAGGGTTAATGAAAAACTGTTTTTT.

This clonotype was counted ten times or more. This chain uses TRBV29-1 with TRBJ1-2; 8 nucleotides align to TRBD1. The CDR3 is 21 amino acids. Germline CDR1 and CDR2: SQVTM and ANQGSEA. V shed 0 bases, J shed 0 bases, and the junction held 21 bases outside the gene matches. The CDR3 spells CSVEDLQIKRGQDLANYGYTF. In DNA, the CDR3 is TGCAGCGTTGAAGATCTTCAAATTAAACGGGGACAGGACCTAGCTAACTATGGCTACACCTTC.

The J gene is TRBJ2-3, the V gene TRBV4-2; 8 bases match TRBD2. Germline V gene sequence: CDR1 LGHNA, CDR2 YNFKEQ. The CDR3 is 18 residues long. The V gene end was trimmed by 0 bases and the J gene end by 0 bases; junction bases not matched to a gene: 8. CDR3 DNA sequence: TGTGCCAGCAGCCAAGATCCGGGAGGGTGGGGAAGCACAGATACGCAGTATTTT. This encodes CASSQDPGGWGSTDTQYF.

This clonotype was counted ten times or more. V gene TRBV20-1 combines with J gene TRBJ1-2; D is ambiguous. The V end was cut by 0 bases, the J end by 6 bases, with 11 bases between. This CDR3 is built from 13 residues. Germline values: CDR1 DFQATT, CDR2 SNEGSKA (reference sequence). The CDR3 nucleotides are TGCAGTGCTAGAGATCCACAGACTAATGGCTACACCTTC. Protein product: CSARDPQTNGYTF.

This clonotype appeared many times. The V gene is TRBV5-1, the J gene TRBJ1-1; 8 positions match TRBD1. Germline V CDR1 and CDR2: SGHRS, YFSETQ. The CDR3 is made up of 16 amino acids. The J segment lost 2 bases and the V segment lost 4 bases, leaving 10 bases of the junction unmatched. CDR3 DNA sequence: TGCGCCAGCAGCACCCGGACAGGGCCCATCAACACTGAAGCTTTCTTT. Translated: CASSTRTGPINTEAFF. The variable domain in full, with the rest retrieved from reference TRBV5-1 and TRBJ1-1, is KAGVTQTPRYLIKTRGQQVTLSCSPISGHRSVSWYQQTPGQGLQFLFEYFSETQRNKGNFPGRFSGRQFSNSRSEMNVSTLELGDSALYLCASSTRTGPINTEAFFGQGTRLTVV.

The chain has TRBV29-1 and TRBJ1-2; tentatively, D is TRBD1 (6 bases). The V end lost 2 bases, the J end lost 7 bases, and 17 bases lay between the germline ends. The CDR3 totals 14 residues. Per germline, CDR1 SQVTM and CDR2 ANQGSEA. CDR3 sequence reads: CSVETGFQGLGYTF. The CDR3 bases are TGCAGCGTTGAAACAGGTTTTCAGGGGCTTGGCTACACCTTC.

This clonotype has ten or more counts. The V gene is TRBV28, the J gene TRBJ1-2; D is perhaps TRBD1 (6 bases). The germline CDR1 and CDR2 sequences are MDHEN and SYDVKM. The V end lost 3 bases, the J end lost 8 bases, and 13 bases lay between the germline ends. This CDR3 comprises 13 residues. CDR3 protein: CASSLAGASGYTF. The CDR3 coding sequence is TGTGCCAGCAGTTTGGCAGGGGCATCGGGCTACACCTTC.

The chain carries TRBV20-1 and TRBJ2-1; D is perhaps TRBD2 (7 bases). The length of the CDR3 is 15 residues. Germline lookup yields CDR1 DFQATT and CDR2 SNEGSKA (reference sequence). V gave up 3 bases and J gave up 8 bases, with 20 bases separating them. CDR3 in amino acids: CSASLGRGGFDEQFF. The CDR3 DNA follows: TGCAGTGCTAGTCTCGGCAGGGGAGGGTTCGATGAGCAGTTCTTC.

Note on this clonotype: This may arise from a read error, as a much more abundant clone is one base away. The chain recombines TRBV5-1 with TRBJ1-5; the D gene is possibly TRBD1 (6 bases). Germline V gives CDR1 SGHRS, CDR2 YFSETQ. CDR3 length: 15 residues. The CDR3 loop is CALCREEGGNQPHHF. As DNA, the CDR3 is TGCGCCCTTTGTAGGGAAGAGGGGGGTAATCAGCCCCATCATTTT. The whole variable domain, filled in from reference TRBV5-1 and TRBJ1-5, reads KAGVTQTPRYLIKTRGQQVTLSCSPISGHRSVSWYQQTPGQGLQFLFEYFSETQRNKGNFPGRFSGRQFSNSRSEMNVSTLELGDSALYLCALCREEGGNQPHHFGDGTRLSIL.

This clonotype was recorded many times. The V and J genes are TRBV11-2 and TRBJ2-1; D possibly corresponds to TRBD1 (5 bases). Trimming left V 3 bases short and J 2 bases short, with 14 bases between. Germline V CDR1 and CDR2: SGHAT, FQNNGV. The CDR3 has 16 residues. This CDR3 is CASSLEGVGAYNEQFF. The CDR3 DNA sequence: TGTGCCAGCAGCTTGGAAGGGGTAGGGGCCTACAATGAGCAGTTCTTC.

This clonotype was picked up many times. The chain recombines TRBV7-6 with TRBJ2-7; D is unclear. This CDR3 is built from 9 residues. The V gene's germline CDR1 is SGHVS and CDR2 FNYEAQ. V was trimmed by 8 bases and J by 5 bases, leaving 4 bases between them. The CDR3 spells CASGDEQYF. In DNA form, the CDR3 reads TGTGCCAGCGGGGACGAGCAGTACTTC.

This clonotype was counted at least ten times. CDR3: CSARDGGGNQPQHF. Written as DNA, the CDR3 is TGCAGTGCTAGAGACGGGGGCGGCAATCAGCCCCAGCATTTT. This sequence joins TRBV20-1 and TRBJ1-5; the D gene is possibly TRBD1 (6 bases). The CDR3 is 14 amino acids. Germline CDR1 and CDR2: DFQATT and SNEGSKA (reference sequence). Trimming removed 0 bases at V and 2 bases at J, with 8 bases between.

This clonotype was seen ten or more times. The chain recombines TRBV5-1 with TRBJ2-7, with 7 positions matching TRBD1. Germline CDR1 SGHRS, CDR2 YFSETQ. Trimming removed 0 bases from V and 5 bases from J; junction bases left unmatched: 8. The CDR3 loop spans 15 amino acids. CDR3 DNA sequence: TGCGCCAGCAGCTTGGAGGGGGCGCGATCGAACGAGCAGTACTTC. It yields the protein CASSLEGARSNEQYF. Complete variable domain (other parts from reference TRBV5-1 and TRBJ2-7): KAGVTQTPRYLIKTRGQQVTLSCSPISGHRSVSWYQQTPGQGLQFLFEYFSETQRNKGNFPGRFSGRQFSNSRSEMNVSTLELGDSALYLCASSLEGARSNEQYFGPGTRLTVT.

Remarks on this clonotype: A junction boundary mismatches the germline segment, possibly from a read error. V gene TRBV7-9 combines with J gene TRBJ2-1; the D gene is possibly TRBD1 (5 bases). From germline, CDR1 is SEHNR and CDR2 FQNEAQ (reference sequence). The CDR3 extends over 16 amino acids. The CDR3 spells CASSTMLTETYNEKFF. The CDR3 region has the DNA TGTGCCAGCAGCACCATGCTGACAGAGACTTACAATGAGAAGTTCTTC.

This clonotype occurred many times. The CDR3 DNA sequence: TGTGCCGGGGGACAGGGGTACACTGAAGCTTTCTTT. This sequence encodes CAGGQGYTEAFF. This chain joins TRBV2 and TRBJ1-1, with TRBD1 identical over 10 bases. V gave up 11 bases and J gave up 3 bases; unmatched junction bases: 3. This CDR3 region has 12 residues. The V gene's germline CDR1 is SNHLY and CDR2 FYNNEI.

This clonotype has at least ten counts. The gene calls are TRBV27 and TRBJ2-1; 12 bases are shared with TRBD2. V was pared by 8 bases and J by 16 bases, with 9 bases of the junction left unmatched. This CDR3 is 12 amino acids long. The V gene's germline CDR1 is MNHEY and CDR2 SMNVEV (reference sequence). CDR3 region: CASRLAGGPCFF. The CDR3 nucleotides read TGTGCCAGCCGCCTAGCGGGAGGGCCGTGTTTCTTC.

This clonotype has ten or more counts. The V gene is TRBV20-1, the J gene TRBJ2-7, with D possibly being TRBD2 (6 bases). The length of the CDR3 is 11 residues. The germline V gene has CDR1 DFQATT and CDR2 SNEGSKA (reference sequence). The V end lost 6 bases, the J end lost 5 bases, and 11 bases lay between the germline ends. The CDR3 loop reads CSASGGNEQYF. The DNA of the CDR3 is TGCAGTGCCTCGGGCGGGAACGAGCAGTACTTC.

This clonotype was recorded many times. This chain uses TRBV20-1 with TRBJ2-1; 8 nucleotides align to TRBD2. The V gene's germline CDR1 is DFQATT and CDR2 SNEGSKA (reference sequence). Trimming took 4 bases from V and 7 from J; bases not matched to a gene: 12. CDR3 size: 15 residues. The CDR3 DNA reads TGCAGTGCTACCAGCGGACTAGCCGGAGGGAATGAGCAGTTCTTC. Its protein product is CSATSGLAGGNEQFF.

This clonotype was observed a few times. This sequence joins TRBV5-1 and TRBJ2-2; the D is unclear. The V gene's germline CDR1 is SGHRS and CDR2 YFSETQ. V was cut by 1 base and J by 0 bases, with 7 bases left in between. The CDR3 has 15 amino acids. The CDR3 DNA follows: TGCGCCAGCAGCTTGCGCCTGGCGAACACCGGGGAGCTGTTTTTT. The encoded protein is CASSLRLANTGELFF.

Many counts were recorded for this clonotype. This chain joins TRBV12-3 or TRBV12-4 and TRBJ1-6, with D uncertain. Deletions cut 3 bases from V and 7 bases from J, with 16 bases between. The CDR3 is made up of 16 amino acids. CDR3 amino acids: CASSFSYLTGNSPLHF. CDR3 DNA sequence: TGTGCCAGCAGTTTTTCGTACTTAACGGGGAATTCACCCCTCCACTTT.

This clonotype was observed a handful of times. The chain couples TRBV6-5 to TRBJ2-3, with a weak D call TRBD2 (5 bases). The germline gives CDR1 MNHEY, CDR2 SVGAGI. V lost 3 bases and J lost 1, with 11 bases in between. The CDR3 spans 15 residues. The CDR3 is CASSYRDPRTDTQYF. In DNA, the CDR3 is TGTGCCAGCAGTTATCGGGATCCCCGCACAGATACGCAGTATTTT.

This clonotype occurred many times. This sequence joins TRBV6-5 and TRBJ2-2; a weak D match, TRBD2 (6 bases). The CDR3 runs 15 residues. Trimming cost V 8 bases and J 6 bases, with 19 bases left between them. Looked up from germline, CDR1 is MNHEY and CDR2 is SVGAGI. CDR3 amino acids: CASSRLAGRPGELFF. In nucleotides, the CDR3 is TGTGCCAGCTCGCGTTTGGCGGGAAGGCCCGGGGAGCTGTTTTTT.